This T cell receptor beta chain was recorded in a study of blood T cells in healthy people across ages. Study-wide results and limits: Measured against age, TCR beta diversity per million T cells decreased in a roughly linear manner.

A second PCR, run for about 6 to 12 cycles, used a sample-barcoded 5' primer plus a J-beta primer mix. Tagging of each cDNA molecule was performed by a template-switch adaptor with 12 random nucleotides. CDR3-containing paired-end reads numbered at least 2.5 million in each sample. TCRdb analysed the 5' RACE reads with MiXCR anew, one entry per CDR3 protein. The repertoire holds 1.4 million to 1.5 million distinct CDR3 sequences, 40% to 50% seen once, with 7.9% in the top ten. Approximately 9.7 milliliters was the volume of peripheral blood drawn from each donor. To note about this clonotype: Its antigen remains unknown.

Sequenced sample: blood. This clonotype was obtained from a woman under 30 in good health.

The CDR3 protein is CASKTPRAQYF. The CDR3 DNA sequence: TGTGCCAGCAAAACCCCTCGAGCCCAGTACTTC. V usage is TRBV6-5 and J usage is TRBJ2-5; no firm D call. V was cut by 7 bases and J by 9 bases, with 12 bases left in between. The germline V gene has CDR1 MNHEY and CDR2 SVGAGI. The CDR3 consists of 11 residues.